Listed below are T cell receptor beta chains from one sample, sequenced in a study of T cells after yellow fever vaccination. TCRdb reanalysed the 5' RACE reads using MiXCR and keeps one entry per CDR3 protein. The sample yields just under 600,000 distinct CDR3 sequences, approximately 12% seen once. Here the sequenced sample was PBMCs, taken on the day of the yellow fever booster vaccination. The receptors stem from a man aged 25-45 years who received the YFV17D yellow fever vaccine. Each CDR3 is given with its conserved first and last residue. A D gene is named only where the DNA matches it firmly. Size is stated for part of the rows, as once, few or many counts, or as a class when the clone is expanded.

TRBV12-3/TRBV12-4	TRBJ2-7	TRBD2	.	CASSFGRLTYEQYF	TGTGCCAGCAGTTTCGGGAGGCTCACCTACGAGCAGTACTTC
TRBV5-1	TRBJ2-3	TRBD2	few	CASRAEGLAADTQYF	TGCGCCAGCAGGGCGGAGGGTCTAGCGGCAGATACGCAGTATTTT
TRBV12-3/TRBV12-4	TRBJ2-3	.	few	CASSFMDTDTQYF	TGTGCCAGCAGTTTTATGGACACAGATACGCAGTATTTT
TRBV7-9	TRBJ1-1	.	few	CASSFIPASNTEAFF	TGTGCCAGCAGCTTTATACCAGCTTCGAACACTGAAGCTTTCTTT
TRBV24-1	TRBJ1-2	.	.	CATSDQDGTYGYTF	TGTGCCACCAGTGATCAAGACGGGACCTATGGCTACACCTTC
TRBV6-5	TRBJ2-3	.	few	CASSYSGLAIDTQYF	TGTGCCAGCAGTTACTCGGGGCTAGCGATAGATACGCAGTATTTT
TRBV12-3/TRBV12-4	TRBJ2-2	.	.	CASSNHGNTGELFF	TGTGCCAGCAGCAACCACGGTAACACCGGGGAGCTGTTTTTT
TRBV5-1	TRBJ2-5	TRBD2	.	CASSLDPAGVGETQYF	TGCGCCAGCAGCTTGGACCCGGCGGGAGTTGGGGAGACCCAGTACTTC
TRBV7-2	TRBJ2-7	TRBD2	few	CASSLGTSARGKYEQYF	TGTGCCAGCAGCTTAGGCACTAGCGCGCGCGGAAAATACGAGCAGTACTTC
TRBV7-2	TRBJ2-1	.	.	CASSLTDNEQFF	TGTGCCAGCAGCCTGACAGACAATGAGCAGTTCTTC
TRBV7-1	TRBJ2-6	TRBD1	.	CASSHGQGQRSETTSGANVLTF	TGTGCCAGCAGTCATGGACAGGGCCAGCGTTCCGAAACGACCTCTGGGGCCAACGTCCTGACTTTC
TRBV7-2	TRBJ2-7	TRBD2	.	CASSSSSGATYEQYF	TGTGCCAGCAGCTCGTCTAGCGGGGCAACCTACGAGCAGTACTTC
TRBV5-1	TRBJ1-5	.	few	CASSLEAGAAQPQHF	TGCGCCAGCAGCTTGGAGGCGGGGGCGGCTCAGCCCCAGCATTTT
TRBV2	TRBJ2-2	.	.	CATKTPTGNLAGELFF	TGTGCCACCAAAACCCCCACGGGAAACCTCGCCGGGGAGCTGTTTTTT
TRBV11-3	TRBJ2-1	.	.	CASSLDGGHNNEQFF	TGTGCCAGCAGCTTAGATGGGGGCCACAACAATGAGCAGTTCTTC
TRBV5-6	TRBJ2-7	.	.	CASVDARGEQYF	TGTGCCAGCGTCGACGCACGGGGCGAGCAGTACTTC
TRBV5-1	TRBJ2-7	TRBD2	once	CASSSTSGSQQYF	TGCGCCAGCAGTTCGACTAGCGGGAGTCAGCAGTACTTC
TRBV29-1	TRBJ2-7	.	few	CSARDTVYEQYF	TGCAGCGCCCGGGACACTGTGTACGAGCAGTACTTC
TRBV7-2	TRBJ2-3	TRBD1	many	CASSPRWTGGPDTQYF	TGTGCCAGCAGCCCCCGGTGGACAGGGGGGCCAGATACGCAGTATTTT
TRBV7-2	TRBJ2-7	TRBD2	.	CASSSHSGKDEQYF	TGTGCCAGCAGCTCTCATAGCGGGAAGGACGAGCAGTACTTC
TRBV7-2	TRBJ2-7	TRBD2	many	CASSFGGAKYEQYF	TGTGCCAGCAGCTTCGGGGGGGCCAAATACGAGCAGTACTTC
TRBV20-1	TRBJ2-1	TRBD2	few	CSARDLTSGYNEQFF	TGCAGTGCTAGAGATTTGACTAGCGGATACAATGAGCAGTTCTTC
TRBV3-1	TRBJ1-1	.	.	CASSRGALSGTEAFF	TGTGCCAGCAGCCGGGGGGCCCTCTCGGGGACTGAAGCTTTCTTT
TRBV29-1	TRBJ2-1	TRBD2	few	CSVEQPGLASPNEQFF	TGCAGCGTTGAGCAACCGGGACTAGCTTCTCCCAATGAGCAGTTCTTC
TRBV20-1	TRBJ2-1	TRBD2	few	CSAKSGSAVNEQFF	TGCAGTGCTAAAAGCGGGAGTGCGGTTAATGAGCAGTTCTTC
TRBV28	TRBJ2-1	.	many	CASRLASSYNEQFF	TGTGCCAGCAGGCTGGCGAGCTCCTACAATGAGCAGTTCTTC
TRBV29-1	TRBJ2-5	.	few	CSVGGAYGETQYF	TGCAGCGTTGGGGGGGCGTACGGTGAGACCCAGTACTTC
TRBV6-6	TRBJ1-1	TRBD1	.	CASSPRDRERAFF	TGTGCCAGCAGCCCCCGGGACAGGGAGCGAGCTTTCTTT
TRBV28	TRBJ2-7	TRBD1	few	CASRNDRAPYERYF	TGTGCCAGCAGGAATGACAGGGCCCCCTACGAGCGGTACTTC
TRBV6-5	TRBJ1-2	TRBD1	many	CASSHGTGSYGYTF	TGTGCCAGCAGTCACGGGACAGGATCCTATGGCTACACCTTC
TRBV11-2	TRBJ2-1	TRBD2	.	CASSFLPKGREGQGEQFF	TGTGCCAGCAGCTTTCTTCCCAAGGGGCGGGAGGGCCAGGGTGAGCAGTTCTTC
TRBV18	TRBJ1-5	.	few	CASSRGNLQPQHF	TGTGCCAGCTCACGAGGAAATCTTCAGCCCCAGCATTTT
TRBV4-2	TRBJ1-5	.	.	CASSQGEKQPQHF	TGTGCCAGCAGCCAAGGAGAGAAGCAGCCCCAGCATTTT
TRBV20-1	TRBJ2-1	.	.	CSARDIHNSYNEQFF	TGCAGTGCTAGAGATATCCACAACTCCTACAATGAGCAGTTCTTC
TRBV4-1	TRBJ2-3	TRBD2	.	CASSQRTSGSRDTQYF	TGCGCCAGCAGCCAACGGACTAGCGGGAGCAGAGATACGCAGTATTTT
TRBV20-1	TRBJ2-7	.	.	CSARRDSLIYEQYF	TGCAGTGCTAGAAGGGACTCCCTTATCTACGAGCAGTACTTC
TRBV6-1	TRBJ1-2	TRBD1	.	CASSERTGLYGYTF	TGTGCCAGCAGTGAAAGGACAGGCCTCTATGGCTACACCTTC
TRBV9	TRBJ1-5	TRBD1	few	CASSVAGTGSQPQHF	TGTGCCAGCAGCGTAGCTGGGACAGGGTCTCAGCCCCAGCATTTT
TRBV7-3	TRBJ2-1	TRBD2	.	CASSSPGTSGSYNEQFF	TGTGCCAGCAGCTCACCCGGGACTAGCGGGAGCTACAATGAGCAGTTCTTC
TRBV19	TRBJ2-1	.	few	CASSPQFGGNEQFF	TGTGCCAGTAGCCCCCAGTTCGGAGGAAATGAGCAGTTCTTC
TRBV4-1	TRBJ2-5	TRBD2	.	CASSQGTSGSWETQYF	TGCGCCAGCAGCCAGGGTACTAGCGGGAGCTGGGAGACCCAGTACTTC
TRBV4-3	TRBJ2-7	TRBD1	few	CASSFGQGLSYEQYF	TGCGCCAGCAGTTTCGGACAGGGGCTCTCCTACGAGCAGTACTTC
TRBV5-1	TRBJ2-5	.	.	CASSLNREGARETQYF	TGCGCCAGCAGCCTCAACCGGGAGGGGGCGCGGGAGACCCAGTACTTC
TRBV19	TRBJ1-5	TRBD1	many	CASSFTRTGEKSMSQHF	TGTGCCAGTAGCTTTACTAGGACAGGGGAGAAATCAATGTCCCAGCATTTT
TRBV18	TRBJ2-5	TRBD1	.	CASSPNRGQETQYF	TGTGCCAGCTCACCAAACAGGGGGCAGGAGACCCAGTACTTC
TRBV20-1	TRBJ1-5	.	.	CSAGSLGGGGNQPQHF	TGCAGTGCGGGATCGTTGGGGGGTGGAGGCAATCAGCCCCAGCATTTT
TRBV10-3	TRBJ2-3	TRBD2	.	CAISDPQAAGGAYTQYF	TGTGCCATCAGTGACCCCCAGGCCGCCGGGGGGGCTTATACGCAGTATTTT
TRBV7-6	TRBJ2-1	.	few	CASSRRGADPWDNEQFF	TGTGCCAGCAGCCGCCGGGGAGCGGACCCTTGGGACAATGAGCAGTTCTTC
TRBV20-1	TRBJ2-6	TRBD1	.	CSARDIRTGGSGANVLTF	TGCAGTGCTAGAGATATAAGGACAGGGGGCTCCGGGGCCAACGTCCTGACTTTC
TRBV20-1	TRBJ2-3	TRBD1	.	CSASTPRTGADTQYF	TGCAGTGCCTCAACTCCCAGGACAGGGGCAGATACGCAGTATTTT
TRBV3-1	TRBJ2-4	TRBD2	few	CASSPPLGLAGRQAKNIQYF	TGTGCCAGCAGCCCCCCCCTGGGTCTAGCGGGGCGGCAGGCCAAAAACATTCAGTACTTC
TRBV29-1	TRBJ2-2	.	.	CSVGMGSTGELFF	TGCAGCGTCGGAATGGGGTCCACCGGGGAGCTGTTTTTT
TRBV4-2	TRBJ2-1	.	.	CASSQEVGEYNEQFF	TGTGCCAGCAGCCAAGAAGTCGGCGAGTACAATGAGCAGTTCTTC
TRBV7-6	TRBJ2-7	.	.	CASSKGSEQYF	TGTGCCAGCAGCAAAGGGAGCGAGCAGTACTTC
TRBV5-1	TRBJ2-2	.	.	CASSFMTGELFF	TGCGCCAGCAGCTTTATGACCGGGGAGCTGTTTTTT